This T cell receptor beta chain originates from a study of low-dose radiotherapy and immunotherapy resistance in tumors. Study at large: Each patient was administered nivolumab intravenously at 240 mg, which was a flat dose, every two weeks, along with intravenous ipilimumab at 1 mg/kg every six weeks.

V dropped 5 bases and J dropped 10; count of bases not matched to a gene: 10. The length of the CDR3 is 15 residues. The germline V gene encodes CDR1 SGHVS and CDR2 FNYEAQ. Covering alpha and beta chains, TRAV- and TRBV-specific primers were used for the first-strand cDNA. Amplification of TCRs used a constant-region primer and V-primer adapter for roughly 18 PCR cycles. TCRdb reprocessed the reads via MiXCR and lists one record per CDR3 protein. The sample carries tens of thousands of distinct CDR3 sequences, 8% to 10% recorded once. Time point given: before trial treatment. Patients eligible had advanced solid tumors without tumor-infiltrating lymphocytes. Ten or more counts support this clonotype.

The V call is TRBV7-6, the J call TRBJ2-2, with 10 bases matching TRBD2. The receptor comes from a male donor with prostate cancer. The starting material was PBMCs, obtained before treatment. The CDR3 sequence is CASSEAGGPFVELFF. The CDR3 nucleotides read TGTGCCAGCAGCGAAGCGGGAGGGCCGTTCGTGGAGCTGTTTTTT.